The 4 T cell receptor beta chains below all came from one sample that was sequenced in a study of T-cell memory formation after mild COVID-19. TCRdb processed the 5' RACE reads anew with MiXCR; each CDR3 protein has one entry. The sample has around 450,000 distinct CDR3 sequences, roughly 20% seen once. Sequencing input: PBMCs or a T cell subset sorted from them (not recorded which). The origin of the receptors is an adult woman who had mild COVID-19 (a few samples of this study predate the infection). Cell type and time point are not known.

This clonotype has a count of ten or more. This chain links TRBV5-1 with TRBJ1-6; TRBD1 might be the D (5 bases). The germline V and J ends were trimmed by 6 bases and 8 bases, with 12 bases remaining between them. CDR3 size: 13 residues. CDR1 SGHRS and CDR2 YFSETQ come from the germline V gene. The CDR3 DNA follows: TGCGCCAGCAAGCTTGAAGGGGATTCACCCCTCCACTTT. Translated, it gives CASKLEGDSPLHF.

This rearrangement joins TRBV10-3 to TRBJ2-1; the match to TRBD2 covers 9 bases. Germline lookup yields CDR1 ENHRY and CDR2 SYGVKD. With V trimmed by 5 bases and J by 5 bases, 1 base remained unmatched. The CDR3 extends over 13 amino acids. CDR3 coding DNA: TGTGCCATCAGTTTAGCGGGAGACAATGAGCAGTTCTTC. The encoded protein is CAISLAGDNEQFF.

As DNA, the CDR3 is TGCGCCAGCAGCTTGTGGATAGACCCCGACGGCTACACCTTC. Its translation is CASSLWIDPDGYTF. The chain couples TRBV5-1 to TRBJ1-2, with D uncertain. Trimming stripped 1 base from V and 8 bases from J, with 15 bases between. Germline CDR1 SGHRS, CDR2 YFSETQ. This CDR3 is built from 14 residues.

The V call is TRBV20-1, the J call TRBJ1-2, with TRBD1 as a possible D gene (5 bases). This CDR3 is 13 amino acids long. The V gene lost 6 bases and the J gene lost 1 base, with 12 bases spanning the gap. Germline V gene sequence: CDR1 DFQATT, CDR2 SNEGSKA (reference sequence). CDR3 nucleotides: TGCAGTGCCCCTGACAGCGTTAACTATGGCTACACCTTC. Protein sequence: CSAPDSVNYGYTF.